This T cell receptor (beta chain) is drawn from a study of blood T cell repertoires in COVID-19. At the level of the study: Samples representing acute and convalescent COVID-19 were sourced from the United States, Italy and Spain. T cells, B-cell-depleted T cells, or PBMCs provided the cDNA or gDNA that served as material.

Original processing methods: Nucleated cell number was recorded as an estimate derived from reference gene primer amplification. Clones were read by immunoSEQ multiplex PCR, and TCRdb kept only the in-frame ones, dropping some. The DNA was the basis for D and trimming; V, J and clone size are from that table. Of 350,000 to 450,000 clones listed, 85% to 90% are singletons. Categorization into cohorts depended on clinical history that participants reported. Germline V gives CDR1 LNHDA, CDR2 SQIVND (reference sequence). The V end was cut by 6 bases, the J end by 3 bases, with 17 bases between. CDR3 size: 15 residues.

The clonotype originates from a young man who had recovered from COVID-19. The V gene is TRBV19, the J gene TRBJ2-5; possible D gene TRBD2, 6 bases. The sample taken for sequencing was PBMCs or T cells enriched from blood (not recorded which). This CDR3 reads CASSLPGGAEETQYF. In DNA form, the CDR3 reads TGTGCCAGTAGCTTACCTGGAGGGGCTGAAGAGACCCAGTACTTC.